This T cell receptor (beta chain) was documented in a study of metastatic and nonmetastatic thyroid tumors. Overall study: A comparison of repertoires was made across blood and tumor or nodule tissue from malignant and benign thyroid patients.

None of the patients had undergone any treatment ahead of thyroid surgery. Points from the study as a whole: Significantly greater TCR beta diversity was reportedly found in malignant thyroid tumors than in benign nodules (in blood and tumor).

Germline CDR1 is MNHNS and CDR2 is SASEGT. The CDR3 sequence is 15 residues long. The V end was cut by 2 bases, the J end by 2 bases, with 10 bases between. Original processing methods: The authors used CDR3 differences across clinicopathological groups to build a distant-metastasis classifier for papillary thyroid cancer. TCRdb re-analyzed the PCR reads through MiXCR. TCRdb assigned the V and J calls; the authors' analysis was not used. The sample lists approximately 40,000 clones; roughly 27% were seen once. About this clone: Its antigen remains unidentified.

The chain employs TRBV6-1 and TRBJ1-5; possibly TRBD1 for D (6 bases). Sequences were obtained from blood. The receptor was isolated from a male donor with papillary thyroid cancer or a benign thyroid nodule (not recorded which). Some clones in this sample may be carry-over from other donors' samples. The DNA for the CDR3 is TGTGCCAGCAGTGAAACAGGGTCTGGCAATCAGCCCCAGCATTTT. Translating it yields CASSETGSGNQPQHF.